This TCR beta chain was retrieved from a study of PD-L1 blockade in urothelial cancer. Study at large: Previous chemotherapy exposure amounted to 0 to 3 regimens for patients.

Pretreatment and on-treatment blood mononuclear cell samples were taken, totaling between 1 and 8 time points per patient. Synthetic TCR analog templates were spiked into all PCRs individually. The repertoire was sequenced with immunoSEQ multiplex PCR; TCRdb's copy has only in-frame clones and lacks some. The table has 28,000 or so clones, 65% to 90% seen once. The junction had 9 bases not matched to a gene; V was cut back by 4 bases and J by 6 bases. The CDR3 runs to 15 residues. Germline-derived CDR1 and CDR2 are KGHSH and LQKENI. The clonotype was recovered from a man aged 55 to 70 with urothelial cancer. The rearrangement links TRBV18 to TRBJ1-5; TRBD1 matches at 7 bases. The source material was PBMCs, sampled around atezolizumab (anti-PD-L1) treatment. CDR3 DNA sequence: TGTGCCAGCTCACGGACAGGAAGCAACGGTCAGCCCCAGCATTTT. It yields the protein CASSRTGSNGQPQHF.